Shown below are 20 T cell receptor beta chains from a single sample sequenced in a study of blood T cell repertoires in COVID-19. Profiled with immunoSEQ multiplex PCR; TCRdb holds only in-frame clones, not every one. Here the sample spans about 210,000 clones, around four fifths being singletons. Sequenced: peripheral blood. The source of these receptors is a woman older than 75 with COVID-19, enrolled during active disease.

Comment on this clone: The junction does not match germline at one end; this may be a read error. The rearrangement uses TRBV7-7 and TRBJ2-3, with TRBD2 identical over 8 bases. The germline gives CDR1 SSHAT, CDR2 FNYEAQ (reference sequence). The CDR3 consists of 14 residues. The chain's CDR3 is CASSLAGLTDTQYF. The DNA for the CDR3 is TGTGCTAGCAGCTTAGCGGGGCTCACAGATACGCAGTATTTT.

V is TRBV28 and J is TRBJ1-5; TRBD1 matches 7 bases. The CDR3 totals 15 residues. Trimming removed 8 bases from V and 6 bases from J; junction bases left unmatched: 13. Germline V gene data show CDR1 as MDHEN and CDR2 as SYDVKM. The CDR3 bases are TGTGCCAGCGACCTGACAGGGTTGGTGGGTCAGCCCCAGCATTTT. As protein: CASDLTGLVGQPQHF.

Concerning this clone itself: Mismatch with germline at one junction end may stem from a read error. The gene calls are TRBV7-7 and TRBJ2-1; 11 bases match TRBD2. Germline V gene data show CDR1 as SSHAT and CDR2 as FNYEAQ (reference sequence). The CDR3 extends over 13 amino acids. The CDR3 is CASSPSGGPEQFF. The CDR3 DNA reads TGTGCTAGCAGCCCTAGCGGGGGGCCCGAGCAGTTCTTC.

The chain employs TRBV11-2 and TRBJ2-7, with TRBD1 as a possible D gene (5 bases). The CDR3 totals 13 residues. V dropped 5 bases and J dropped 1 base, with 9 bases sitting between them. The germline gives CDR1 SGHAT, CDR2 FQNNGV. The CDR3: CASSPDRSYEQYV. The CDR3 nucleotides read TGTGCCAGCAGCCCAGACAGATCCTACGAGCAGTACGTC.

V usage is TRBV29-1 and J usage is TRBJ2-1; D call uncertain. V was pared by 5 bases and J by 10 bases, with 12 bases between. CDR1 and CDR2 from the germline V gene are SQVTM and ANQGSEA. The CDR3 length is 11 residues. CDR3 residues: CSVQVRQEQFF. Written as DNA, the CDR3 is TGCAGCGTTCAAGTAAGACAAGAGCAGTTCTTC.

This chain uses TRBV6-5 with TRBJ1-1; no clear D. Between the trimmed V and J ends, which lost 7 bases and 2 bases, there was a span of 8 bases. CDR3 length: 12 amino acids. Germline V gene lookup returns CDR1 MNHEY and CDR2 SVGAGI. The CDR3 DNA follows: TGTGCCAGCATGAGGTCCAACACTGAAGCTTTCTTT. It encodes CASMRSNTEAFF.

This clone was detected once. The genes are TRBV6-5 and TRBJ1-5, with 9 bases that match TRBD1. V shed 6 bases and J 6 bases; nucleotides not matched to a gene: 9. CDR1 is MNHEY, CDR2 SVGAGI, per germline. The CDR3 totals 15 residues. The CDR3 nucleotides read TGTGCCAGCAGACCGACAGGGGGAATAGCTCAGCCCCAGCATTTT. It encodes CASRPTGGIAQPQHF.

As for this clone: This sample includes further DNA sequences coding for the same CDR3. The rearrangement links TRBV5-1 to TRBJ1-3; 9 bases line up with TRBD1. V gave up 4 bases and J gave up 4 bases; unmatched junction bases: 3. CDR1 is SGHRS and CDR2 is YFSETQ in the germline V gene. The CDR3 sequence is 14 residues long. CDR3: CASSPGTGGNTIYF. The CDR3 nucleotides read TGCGCCAGCAGCCCGGGGACAGGGGGAAACACCATATATTTT.

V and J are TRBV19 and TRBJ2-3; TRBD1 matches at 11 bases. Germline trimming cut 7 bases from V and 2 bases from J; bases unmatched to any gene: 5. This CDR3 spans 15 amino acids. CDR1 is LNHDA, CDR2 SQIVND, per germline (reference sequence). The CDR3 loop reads CASKGQGANTDTQYF. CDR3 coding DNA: TGTGCCAGTAAAGGACAGGGGGCGAACACAGATACGCAGTATTTT.

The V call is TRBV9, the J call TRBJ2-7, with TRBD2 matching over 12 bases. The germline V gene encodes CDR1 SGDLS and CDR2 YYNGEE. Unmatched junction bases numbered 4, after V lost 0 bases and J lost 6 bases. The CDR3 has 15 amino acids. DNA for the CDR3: TGTGCCAGCAGCGTAGATCCTAGCGGGGGGGCCGAGCAGTACTTC. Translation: CASSVDPSGGAEQYF.

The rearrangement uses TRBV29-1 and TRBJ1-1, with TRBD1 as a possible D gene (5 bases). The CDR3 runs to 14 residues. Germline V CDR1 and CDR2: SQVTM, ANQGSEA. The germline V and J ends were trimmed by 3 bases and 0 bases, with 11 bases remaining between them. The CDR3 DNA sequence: TGCAGCGTTGACTCCGGGGGGGTGAACACTGAAGCTTTCTTT. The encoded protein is CSVDSGGVNTEAFF.

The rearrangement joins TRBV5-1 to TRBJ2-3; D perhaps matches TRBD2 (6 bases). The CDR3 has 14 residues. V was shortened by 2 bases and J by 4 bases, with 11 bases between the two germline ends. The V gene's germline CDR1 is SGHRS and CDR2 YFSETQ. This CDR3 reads CASSLSGVADTQYF. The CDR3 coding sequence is TGCGCCAGCAGCTTATCGGGGGTCGCAGATACGCAGTATTTT.

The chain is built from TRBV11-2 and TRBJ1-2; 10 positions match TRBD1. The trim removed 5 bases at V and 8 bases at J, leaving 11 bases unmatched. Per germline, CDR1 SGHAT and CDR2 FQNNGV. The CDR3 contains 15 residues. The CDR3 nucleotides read TGTGCCAGCAGCAATCGGGACAGGGGAACGGAAGGCTACACCTTC. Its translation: CASSNRDRGTEGYTF.

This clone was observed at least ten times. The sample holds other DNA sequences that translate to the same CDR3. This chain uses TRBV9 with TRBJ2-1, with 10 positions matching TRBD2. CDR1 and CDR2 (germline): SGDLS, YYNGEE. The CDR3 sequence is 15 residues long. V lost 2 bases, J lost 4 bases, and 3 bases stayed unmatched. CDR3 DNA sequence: TGTGCCAGCAGCGTTAGCGGGGGGCCGTACAATGAGCAGTTCTTC. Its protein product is CASSVSGGPYNEQFF.

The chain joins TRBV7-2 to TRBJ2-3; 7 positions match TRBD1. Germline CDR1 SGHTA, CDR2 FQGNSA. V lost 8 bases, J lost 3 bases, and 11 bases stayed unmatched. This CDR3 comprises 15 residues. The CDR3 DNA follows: TGTGCCAGCCAGCTTATAGGGGGCGATACAGATACGCAGTATTTT. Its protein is CASQLIGGDTDTQYF.

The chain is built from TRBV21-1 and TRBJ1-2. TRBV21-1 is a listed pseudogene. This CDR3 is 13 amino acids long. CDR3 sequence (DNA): TGTGCCAGCAGCAAAGAAGCTGAGGAGGGCTACACCTTC. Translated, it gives CASSKEAEEGYTF.

CDR3: CASSEASVASNQPQHF. The CDR3 coding sequence is TGTGCCAGCAGTGAAGCGTCAGTGGCCAGCAATCAGCCCCAGCATTTT. This chain joins TRBV6-1 and TRBJ1-5; D unresolved. From germline, CDR1 is MNHNS and CDR2 SASEGT. CDR3 size: 16 residues. Trimming cost V 0 bases and J 1 base, with 10 bases left between them.

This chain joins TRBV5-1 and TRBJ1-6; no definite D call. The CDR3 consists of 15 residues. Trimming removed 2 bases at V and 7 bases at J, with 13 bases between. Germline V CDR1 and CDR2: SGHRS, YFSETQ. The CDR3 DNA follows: TGCGCCAGCAGCTTTGGAGGATCAGAAAATTCACCCCTCCACTTT. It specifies CASSFGGSENSPLHF.

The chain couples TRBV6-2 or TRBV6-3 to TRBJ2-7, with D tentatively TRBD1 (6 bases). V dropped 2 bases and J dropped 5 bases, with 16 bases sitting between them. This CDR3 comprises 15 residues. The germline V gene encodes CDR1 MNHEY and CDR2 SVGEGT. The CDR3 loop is CASSYGGAGADEQYF. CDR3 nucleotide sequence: TGTGCCAGCAGTTACGGGGGAGCAGGGGCGGACGAGCAGTACTTC.

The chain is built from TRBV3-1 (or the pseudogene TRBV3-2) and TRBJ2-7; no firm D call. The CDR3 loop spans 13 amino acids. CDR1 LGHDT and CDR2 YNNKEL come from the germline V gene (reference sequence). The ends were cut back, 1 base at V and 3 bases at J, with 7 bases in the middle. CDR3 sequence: CASSQGHIYEQYF. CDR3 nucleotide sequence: TGTGCCAGCAGCCAAGGGCATATCTACGAGCAGTACTTC.